This T cell receptor beta chain came from a study of shared clonotypes between healthy human individuals. Adults of Caucasian background living in Nashville, Tennessee made up all donors. Regarding the study as a whole: Unshared clonotypes carried lower generation probabilities than those common to all four donors.

This clone was seen a handful of times. Its target is unknown. Replicate PCRs from sorted subsets contained about 200 ng DNA, which is roughly 30,000 T cell genomes. Profiled with immunoSEQ multiplex PCR; TCRdb holds only in-frame clones, not every one. The repertoire holds fewer than 150,000 clones, with around 66% as singletons. Trimming cost V 4 bases and J 8 bases; bases outside gene matches: 4. Germline-derived CDR1 and CDR2 are SGHAT and FQNNGV. The CDR3 loop spans 13 amino acids. The receptor's source is a young woman in good health. Sequenced sample: memory CD8+ T cells sorted from blood. Subset noted: CD45RO+ cells pooled with CCR7-negative TemRA cells. The chain uses TRBV11-2 and TRBJ1-2; the match to TRBD1 covers 10 bases. The CDR3 loop is CASSSDRGLGYTF. In nucleotides, the CDR3 is TGTGCCAGCAGCTCAGACAGGGGGCTAGGCTACACCTTC.